What follows is one T cell receptor (beta chain) and its context. This clonotype came up many times. Its antigen remains unidentified. The sample holds no much larger clone one base away, and base qualities are not on file. The TCR beta CDR3 regions were amplified from the RNA transcripts. A first-round RT-PCR of the TCR CDR3 used the HTBI primer set with the Qiagen OneStep RT-PCR kit. Libraries were constructed in a second round of multiplex PCR, after which size selection and purification were performed. Paired-end sequencing of the libraries was performed with 100 bp reads on an Illumina HiSeq2000. The study's own analysis went as follows. Raw data were processed with SOAPnuke, discarding reads with adapters, uncalled bases, mean Phred below 15, or no exact constant-primer or identifier match. COPE v1.2.5 was used to merge the high-quality paired reads, and each unique nucleotide sequence was defined as a clonotype. MiTCR v1.1 was used to align the clonotypes against IMGT TRBV, TRBD and TRBJ reference segments. Analysis was restricted to V-J combinations with a frequency above 0.0001, which covered roughly 99% of repertoires. A TCS score was defined as the ratio of F50 (clonal expansion) to E x V (chaos), with BLOSUM62-based TCRdist applied between CDR3 peptides within each V-J. Welch's t-statistics and random forest reduced roughly 530 V-J features to 10 to 15, which were used in a naive Bayes classifier (R e1071). The similarity between thyroid and blood repertoires was quantified using the Morisita-Horn index. TCRdb cleaned the public reads at Q25 with fastp, built clones with MiXCR and kept in-frame beta chains. Each CDR3 protein gets just one entry, which takes the most common genes and DNA from the rows behind it. TCRdb's processing, not the authors', yielded these V and J calls. The sample data list about 570,000 distinct CDR3 sequences, and just over 45% of these were observed just once. About 20% of the sample is taken by the ten largest.

Patients with uncontrolled infections, other autoimmune diseases, pregnancy or lactation were excluded. Diagnoses were established on the basis of clinical symptoms, serum thyroxine and TRAb, thyroid ultrasound, and orbital computed tomography. Total RNA was extracted with Trizol reagent, and quality was checked on an Agilent 2100 Bioanalyzer. The data were obtained in a study of T cells in Graves' hyperthyroidism and ophthalmopathy (dated by TCRdb to the late 2010s). For context, the study as a whole: A discovery cohort of fewer than 110 patients, approximately 45 with Graves' ophthalmopathy and 55 to 60 with stable Graves' hyperthyroidism, was used to find distinguishing TCR V-J signatures. An independent validation cohort of some 18 hyperthyroidism patients and over 15 patients who later progressed to ophthalmopathy tested prospective prediction of ophthalmopathy. Thyroid tissue and blood T-cell repertoires from about six Graves' hyperthyroidism patients were also compared in the study. TCR Vbeta CDR3 sequencing of 140 or so peripheral blood samples (over 40 ophthalmopathy, roughly 74 hyperthyroidism and some 17 progressor patients) is reported in the paper. For training and testing, the 100 patients in the discovery cohort were randomly divided in a 7:3 ratio. After sampling, hyperthyroidism patients received methimazole starting at 30 mg daily, and ophthalmopathy patients received high-dose intravenous methylprednisolone.

The germline V gene (reference sequence) specifies LNHNV as CDR1 and YYDKDF as CDR2. Inclusive of the bounding cysteine and phenylalanine, the CDR3 is 16 residues long. This entry keeps only the CDR3 DNA: 48 bases, framed from base 1. Trimming removed 6 bases from V and 5 bases from J; the gene matches leave 10 bases unexplained. Overall results and qualifications from the work: In validation, the model predicted progression to ophthalmopathy with about 71% sensitivity and 72% to 85% specificity, a median of roughly seven months before onset. Sample size was not statistically predetermined, and investigators were not blinded to group allocation. Ophthalmopathy was separated from stable hyperthyroidism by a 13 V-J signature model, with 87.88% sensitivity and about 84% specificity obtained in cross-validation and 80%/75% obtained in testing. Blood samples also contained most of the expanded thyroid clonotypes (frequency above 0.001), which suggests that blood repertoires may reflect thyroid immune responses.

This receptor was taken from an adult woman with Graves' disease, either hyperthyroidism or ophthalmopathy (not recorded which). The sample taken for sequencing was peripheral blood or thyroid tissue (not recorded which). The chain is assembled from TRBV15 and TRBJ1-6, with TRBD1 identical over 7 junction bases. Read as DNA, the sequence is TGTGCCACCAGTATGAGACAGGGAACTCATAATTCACCCCTCCACTTT. Translated, this gives CATSMRQGTHNSPLHF.